This TCR beta chain was identified in a study of tissue T cells after allogeneic stem cell transplantation. In the study overall: Of the grafts for graft-versus-host disease patients, several were unmodified and three CD34-selected. Viable blood and marrow gave sorted CD3+ T cells if numbers allowed.

The CDR3 contains 16 residues. Trimming took off 1 base at V and 7 bases at J, with 20 bases between the two ends. Germline-derived CDR1 and CDR2 are SEHNR and FQNEAQ (reference sequence). Sequencing used immunoSEQ multiplex PCR; TCRdb keeps in-frame clones, though not all of them. The data hold fewer than 30,000 clones, with approximately 83% observed a single time. This clonotype was sampled from a woman aged 18-55 years who later had graft-versus-host disease after an allogeneic stem cell transplant. The material was blood, obtained before transplantation. V and J are TRBV7-9 and TRBJ2-7, with D possibly called TRBD1 or TRBD2 (5 bases each). This CDR3 reads CASSLGPLERGREQYF. In DNA form, the CDR3 reads TGTGCCAGCAGCTTAGGCCCCCTAGAGAGGGGTAGGGAGCAGTACTTC.